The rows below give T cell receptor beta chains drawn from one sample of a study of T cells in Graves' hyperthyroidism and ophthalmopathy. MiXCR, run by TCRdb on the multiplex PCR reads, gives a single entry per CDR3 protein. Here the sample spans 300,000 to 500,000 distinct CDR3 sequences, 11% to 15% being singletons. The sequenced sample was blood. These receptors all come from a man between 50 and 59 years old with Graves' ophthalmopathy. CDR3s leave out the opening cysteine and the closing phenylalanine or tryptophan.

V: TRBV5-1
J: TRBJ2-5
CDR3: ASTLATSGLLSRETQY

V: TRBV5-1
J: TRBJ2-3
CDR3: ASSLDLAGSTDTQY

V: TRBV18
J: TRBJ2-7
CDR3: ASSPGPGIYEQY

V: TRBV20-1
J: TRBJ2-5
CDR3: SAIPGTGGETQY

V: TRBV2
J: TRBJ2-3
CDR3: ASRFHSSGRADTDTQY

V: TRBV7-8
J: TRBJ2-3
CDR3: ASSSRENTDTQY

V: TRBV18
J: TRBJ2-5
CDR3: ASSQDRGTETQY

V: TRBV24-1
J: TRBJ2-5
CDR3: ATSDLQETQY

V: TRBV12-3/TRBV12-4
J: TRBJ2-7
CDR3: ASSSGGLRYEQY

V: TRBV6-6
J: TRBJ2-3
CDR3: VSSYGGLAGTDTQY

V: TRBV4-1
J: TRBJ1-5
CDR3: ASSQGPTGYSNQPQH

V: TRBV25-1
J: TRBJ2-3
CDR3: ASSDLLAGGWSVIRYNSTDTQY

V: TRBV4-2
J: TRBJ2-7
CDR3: ASSQERGGSYEQY

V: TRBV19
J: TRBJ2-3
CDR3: ASSIDPRGDTQY

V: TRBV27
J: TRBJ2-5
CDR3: ASIPLAGGKTQY

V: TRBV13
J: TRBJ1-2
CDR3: ASSSNGGDGYT

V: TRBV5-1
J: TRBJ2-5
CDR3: ASSAPGLAGGGETQY

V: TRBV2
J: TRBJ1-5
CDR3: ASSEEGSYSNQPQH

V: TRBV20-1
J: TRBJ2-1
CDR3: SARGLVGGGRGNNEQF

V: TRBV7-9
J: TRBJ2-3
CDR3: ASSDRGQGLDTQY

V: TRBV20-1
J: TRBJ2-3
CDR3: SASRAGVTDTQY

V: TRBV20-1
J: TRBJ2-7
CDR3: SARDEGRGSYEQY

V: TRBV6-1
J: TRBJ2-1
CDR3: ATSRWGQTYNEQF

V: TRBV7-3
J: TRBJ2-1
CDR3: ASSLGPATNEQF

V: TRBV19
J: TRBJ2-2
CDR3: ASMTSENTGELF

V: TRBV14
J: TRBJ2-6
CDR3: ASSPSTSGILSSPSGANVLT